Included here is one T cell receptor (beta chain) sequence, with context. Its antigen remains unknown. The data are from a study of shared clonotypes between healthy human individuals. Study-level findings and limits: Compared with clonotypes that all four donors shared, non-shared clonotypes had lower generation probabilities. Sampling covered blood only; tissue repertoires likely differ.

The protocol was immunoSEQ multiplex PCR, while the TCRdb copy is restricted to in-frame clones and leaves out a portion. The profile shows fewer than 2.5 million clones, 93% of them singletons. V shed 0 bases, J shed 7 bases, and the junction held 17 bases outside the gene matches. The CDR3 contains 20 residues. Germline V gene sequence: CDR1 LNHNV, CDR2 YYDKDF (reference sequence). The TCR sequence derives from a man in his late teens or twenties in good health. Some clones in this sample may be carry-over from other donors' samples. The sequenced sample was naive CD4+ T cells from PBMCs. This sample's subset: CD45RA+ positively selected. The V call is TRBV15, the J call TRBJ2-1; TRBD2 matches 11 bases. Here the CDR3 reads CATSRDGLLFTSGSRNEQFF. The CDR3 bases are TGTGCCACCAGCAGAGATGGCTTGCTATTTACTAGCGGGAGTAGAAATGAGCAGTTCTTC.